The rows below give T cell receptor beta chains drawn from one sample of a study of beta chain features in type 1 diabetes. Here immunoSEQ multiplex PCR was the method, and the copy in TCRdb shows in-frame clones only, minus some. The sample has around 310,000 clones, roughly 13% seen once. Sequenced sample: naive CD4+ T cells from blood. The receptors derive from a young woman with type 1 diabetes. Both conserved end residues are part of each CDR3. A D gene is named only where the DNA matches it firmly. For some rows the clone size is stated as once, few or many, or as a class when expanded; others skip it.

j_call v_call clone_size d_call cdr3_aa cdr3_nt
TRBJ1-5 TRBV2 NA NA CASRTGMGRYQPQHF TGTGCCAGCAGAACAGGGATGGGGAGATATCAGCCCCAGCATTTT
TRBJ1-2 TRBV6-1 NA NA CASSEWSDGALNYGYTF TGTGCCAGCAGTGAATGGTCTGATGGAGCCCTTAACTATGGCTACACCTTC
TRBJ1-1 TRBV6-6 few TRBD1 CASSWDRGEAFF TGTGCCAGCAGTTGGGACAGGGGTGAAGCTTTCTTT
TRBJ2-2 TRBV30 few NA CACPPTANTGELFF TGTGCCTGTCCTCCGACAGCGAACACCGGGGAGCTGTTTTTT
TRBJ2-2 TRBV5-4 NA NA CASTKQDARTGELFF TGTGCCAGCACCAAACAGGACGCGCGCACCGGGGAGCTGTTTTTT
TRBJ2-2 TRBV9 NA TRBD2 CASSPSGLAWGELFF TGTGCCAGCAGCCCCTCGGGACTAGCTTGGGGGGAGCTGTTTTTT
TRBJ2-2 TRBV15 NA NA CATKGAAQTGELFF TGTGCCACCAAAGGGGCAGCCCAGACCGGGGAGCTGTTTTTT
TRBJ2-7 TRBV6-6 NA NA CASSPGTFPYEQYF TGTGCCAGCAGTCCCGGGACATTCCCCTACGAGCAGTACTTC
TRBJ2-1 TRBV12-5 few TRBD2 CASGLVAGTSGTGDEQFF TGTGCTAGTGGTTTGGTTGCCGGGACTAGCGGGACCGGGGATGAGCAGTTCTTC
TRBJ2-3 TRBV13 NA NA CASSLRVGSGPPNISTDTQYF TGTGCCAGCAGCTTAAGAGTTGGGAGCGGCCCTCCGAACATTAGCACAGATACGCAGTATTTT
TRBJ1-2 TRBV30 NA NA CAWSVRGKGYGYTF TGTGCCTGGAGTGTGAGGGGGAAAGGTTATGGCTACACCTTC
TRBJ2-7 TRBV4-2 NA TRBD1 CASSLGQGYEQYF TGTGCCAGCAGCTTGGGACAGGGTTACGAGCAGTACTTC
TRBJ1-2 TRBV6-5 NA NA CASSSRVRGYTF TGTGCCAGCAGTTCCCGGGTCCGAGGCTACACCTTC
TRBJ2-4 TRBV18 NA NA CASSPPVLAKNIQYF TGTGCCAGCTCACCACCAGTACTAGCCAAAAACATTCAGTACTTC
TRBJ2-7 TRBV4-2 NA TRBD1 CASSQRTGRYEQYF TGTGCCAGCAGCCAAAGGACAGGCCGATACGAGCAGTACTTC
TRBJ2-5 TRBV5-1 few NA CASSLIQETQYF TGCGCCAGCAGCTTGATTCAGGAGACCCAGTACTTC
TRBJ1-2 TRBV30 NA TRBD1 CAWITPRTGVGGHTF TGTGCCTGGATCACGCCCCGGACAGGGGTTGGGGGCCACACCTTC
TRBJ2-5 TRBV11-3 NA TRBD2 CASSLGLAGEETQYF TGTGCCAGCAGCCTGGGACTAGCGGGAGAAGAGACCCAGTACTTC
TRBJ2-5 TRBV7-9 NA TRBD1 CASSVIPGQGPGGETQYF TGTGCCAGCAGCGTTATACCGGGACAGGGGCCAGGAGGGGAGACCCAGTACTTC
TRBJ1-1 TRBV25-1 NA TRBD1 CASSPAGTGVWTEAFF TGTGCCAGCAGCCCTGCCGGGACAGGGGTATGGACTGAAGCTTTCTTT
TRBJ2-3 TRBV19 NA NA CASRSIERPSTDTQYF TGTGCCAGTAGGTCTATCGAGCGCCCTAGCACAGATACGCAGTATTTT
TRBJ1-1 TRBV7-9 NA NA CASSSEQNTEAFF TGTGCCAGCAGTTCCGAGCAGAACACTGAAGCTTTCTTT
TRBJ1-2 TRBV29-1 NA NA CSVGAPGLGGYTF TGCAGCGTTGGTGCGCCAGGGTTAGGTGGCTACACCTTC
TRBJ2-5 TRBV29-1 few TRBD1 CSVVRGTETQYF TGCAGCGTTGTCAGGGGGACGGAGACCCAGTACTTC
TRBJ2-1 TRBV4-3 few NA CASSQRVQVWSSYNEQFF TGCGCCAGCAGCCAACGGGTACAGGTTTGGAGCTCCTACAATGAGCAGTTCTTC
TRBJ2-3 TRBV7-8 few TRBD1 CASSKDRGPDTQYF TGTGCCAGCAGCAAGGACAGGGGCCCAGATACGCAGTATTTT
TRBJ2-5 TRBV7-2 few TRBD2 CASSLVRGSVETQYF TGTGCCAGCAGCTTAGTCCGCGGGAGTGTAGAGACCCAGTACTTC
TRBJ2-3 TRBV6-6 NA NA CATNRISSTDTQYF TGTGCTACGAACAGGATCTCTAGCACAGATACGCAGTATTTT
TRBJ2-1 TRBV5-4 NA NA CASSLAGTRNNEQFF TGTGCCAGCAGCTTAGCCGGGACTCGAAACAATGAGCAGTTCTTC
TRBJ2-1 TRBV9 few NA CASSVAYDGSSYNEQFF TGTGCCAGCAGCGTAGCTTACGACGGGAGCTCCTACAATGAGCAGTTCTTC
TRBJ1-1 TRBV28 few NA CASMFSPSGAFF TGTGCCAGCATGTTTTCGCCCTCCGGGGCTTTCTTT
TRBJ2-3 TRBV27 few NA CASSSAETSTDTQYF TGTGCCAGCAGTTCGGCAGAGACTAGCACAGATACGCAGTATTTT
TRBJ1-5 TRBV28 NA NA CASSQAPGTQHF TGTGCCAGCAGTCAAGCGCCGGGGACCCAGCATTTT
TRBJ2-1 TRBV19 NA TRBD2 CASSPSTSVYNEQFF TGTGCCAGTAGCCCCTCGACTAGCGTTTACAATGAGCAGTTCTTC
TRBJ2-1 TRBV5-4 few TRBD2 CASSSGTSGLHNEQFF TGTGCCAGCAGCTCGGGGACTAGCGGGCTCCACAATGAGCAGTTCTTC
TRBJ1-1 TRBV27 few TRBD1 CASSADRVHTEAFF TGTGCCAGCAGTGCGGACAGGGTCCACACTGAAGCTTTCTTT
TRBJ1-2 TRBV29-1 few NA CSVEGRDYGYTF TGCAGCGTTGAGGGGAGAGACTATGGCTACACCTTC
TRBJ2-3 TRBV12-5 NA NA CASGPRTDTQYF TGTGCTAGTGGCCCGAGAACAGATACGCAGTATTTT
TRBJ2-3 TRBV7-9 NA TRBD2 CASSLGASGPTDTQYF TGTGCCAGCAGCTTAGGGGCTAGCGGGCCCACAGATACGCAGTATTTT
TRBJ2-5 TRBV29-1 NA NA CSVEDRVQETQYF TGCAGCGTTGAAGACAGGGTCCAAGAGACCCAGTACTTC
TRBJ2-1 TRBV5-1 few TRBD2 CASSLELAGGPLNEQFF TGCGCCAGCAGCTTGGAACTAGCGGGAGGGCCTCTCAATGAGCAGTTCTTC
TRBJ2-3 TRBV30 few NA CAWSAEGGRRGTQYF TGTGCCTGGAGTGCCGAAGGCGGCCGTAGGGGTACGCAGTATTTT
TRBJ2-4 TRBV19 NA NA CASMGYQGQNIQYF TGTGCCAGTATGGGATATCAGGGGCAGAACATTCAGTACTTC
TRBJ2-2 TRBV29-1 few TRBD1 CSVMGTGNTGELFF TGCAGCGTTATGGGGACAGGGAACACCGGGGAGCTGTTTTTT
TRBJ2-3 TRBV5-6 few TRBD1 CASSPGTGGTDTQYF TGTGCCAGCAGCCCGGGGACAGGGGGCACAGATACGCAGTATTTT
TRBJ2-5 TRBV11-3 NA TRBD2 CASSFAGGPQETQYF TGTGCCAGCAGCTTCGCGGGAGGGCCTCAAGAGACCCAGTACTTC
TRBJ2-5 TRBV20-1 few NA CSATQETQYF TGCAGTGCCACACAAGAGACCCAGTACTTC
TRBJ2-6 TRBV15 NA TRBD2 CATSREISTSGIGGANVLTF TGTGCCACCAGCAGAGAGATCAGCACTAGCGGGATTGGTGGGGCCAACGTCCTGACTTTC
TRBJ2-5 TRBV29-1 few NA CSADRDLYNQETQYF TGCAGCGCCGACCGGGACTTATATAACCAAGAGACCCAGTACTTC
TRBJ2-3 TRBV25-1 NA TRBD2 CASSDFALLAGDADTQYF TGTGCCAGCAGTGACTTCGCCTTACTAGCGGGAGACGCAGATACGCAGTATTTT
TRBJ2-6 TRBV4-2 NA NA CASSQEGGRRPSSGANVLTF TGTGCCAGCAGCCAAGAGGGGGGGCGACGCCCCAGCTCTGGGGCCAACGTCCTGACTTTC
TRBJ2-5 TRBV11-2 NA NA CASSLGLLQETQYF TGTGCCAGCAGCTTAGGGCTGCTTCAAGAGACCCAGTACTTC